The next 5 T cell receptor beta chains were all read from a single sample in a study of blood T cell repertoires in COVID-19. Only in-frame clones appear in the TCRdb table, and some are missing; sequencing was by immunoSEQ multiplex PCR. The table lists about 210,000 clones, about 85% of them singletons. Sequenced: peripheral blood. Every receptor here comes from a man aged 70 or older with acute or convalescent COVID-19.

CDR3 nucleotide sequence: TGTGCCAGCAGCTTGGAATCAGGATACTATGGCTACACCTTC. Translated, it gives CASSLESGYYGYTF. V and J are TRBV5-8 and TRBJ1-2; D remains unclear. V dropped 0 bases and J dropped 3 bases, with 9 bases sitting between them. Germline loops: CDR1 SGHTS, CDR2 YDEGEE. The CDR3 sequence is 14 residues long.

The genes are TRBV24-1 and TRBJ2-5; perhaps TRBD1 as D (6 bases). The CDR3 runs to 14 residues. Germline assignment: CDR1 KGHDR and CDR2 SFDVKD. V was shortened by 4 bases and J by 3 bases, with 11 bases between the two germline ends. CDR3 coding DNA: TGTGCCACCAGTGACCCGGACAGCGAAGAGACCCAGTACTTC. Protein sequence: CATSDPDSEETQYF.

Concerning this clone: A read error may account for a junction end that differs from germline. The CDR3 protein is CASSQGVGLAGVVF. CDR3 nucleotide sequence: TGTGCCAGCAGCCAGGGGGTAGGACTAGCGGGAGTGGTCTTC. V is TRBV14 and J is TRBJ2-1; 13 bases align to TRBD2. The CDR3 contains 14 residues. From germline, CDR1 is SGHDN and CDR2 FVKESK.

The chain links TRBV28 to TRBJ1-2, with no clear D. CDR1 and CDR2 from the germline V gene are MDHEN and SYDVKM. The V and J ends lost 7 bases and 1 base respectively, with 10 bases between them. The CDR3 has 13 amino acids. The CDR3 loop reads CASTPSINYGYTF. DNA of the CDR3: TGTGCCAGCACCCCGAGCATTAACTATGGCTACACCTTC.

The gene calls are TRBV19 and TRBJ2-3, with D tentatively TRBD2 (5 bases). The V gene's germline CDR1 is LNHDA and CDR2 SQIVND (reference sequence). V was cut by 9 bases and J by 2 bases, with 12 bases left in between. The CDR3 consists of 13 residues. The CDR3 spells CASSTGNTDTQYF. Here the CDR3 DNA reads TGTGCCAGCTCAACCGGGAACACAGATACGCAGTATTTT.